This section outlines one TCR beta chain sequence together with its context. This clonotype is considered medium-sized (0.01 to 0.1%). No cognate antigen has been identified for it. No base qualities exist here, and no much larger clone lies one base off it. From the cysteine up to the phenylalanine, the CDR3 has a length of 14 residues. Only the CDR3 DNA stays, 42 bases, in frame from base 1. Reading the germline V gene gives CDR1 LGHNA and CDR2 YNFKEQ. V sheds 3 bases and J sheds 8 bases, leaving 13 bases between their ends. This sample was included in a study of esophageal squamous cell carcinoma tumors (TCRdb year 2021). With respect to the entire study: Immuno relation high and low groups were defined by principal component analysis with K-means clustering applied to immunohistochemical T-cell and checkpoint marker values. The goal of the study was to evaluate both the diversity of the TCR repertoire and the shared TCR repertoires of T cells inside the tumor environment of esophageal squamous cell carcinoma. The roughly 9 cases yielded some 1.7 million total TCRalpha reads and 1 million to 1.4 million total TCRbeta reads, of which roughly 29,000 and 37,000, respectively, were unique. The wider cohort included roughly 55 esophageal squamous cell carcinoma patients in Japan who were treated with surgery, of whom about 20 were high and around 32 were low immuno relation cases. TCR sequencing was performed on ten or so patients, consisting of five randomly selected high immuno relation cases and five background-matched low immuno relation cases.

The library was built by means of 5' RACE. A PCR using KAPA HiFi with TCRalpha or TCRbeta constant-region primers and a P20EA primer was followed by a nested second PCR with CA2 or CB2. TCR genes were amplified by unbiased adaptor ligation RT-PCR, with reverse transcription by Superscript III and a polyT18-containing BSL-18E primer. After second-strand synthesis and blunting, the P10EA/P20EA adaptor was ligated to the cDNA 5' end, followed by NotI digestion. For both the first and second PCRs, roughly 18 cycles of 98 degrees C for 20 s, 65 degrees C for 30 s and 72 degrees C for 1 min were run. The Nextera XT Index kit v2 Set A was used to index the amplicons, which were then pooled in equimolar amounts and quantified with a Qubit 2.0 Fluorometer. Sequencing was carried out on the Illumina MiSeq platform with 2x300 bp paired-end reads. The authors' analysis ran thus. Repertoire Genesis software ver.1.0 assigned each read to V and J genes according to the highest identity with IMGT reference sequences. CDR3 was defined from Cys104 to Phe118 plus Gly119 and translated, and unique sequence reads were defined by distinct V, J and CDR3 amino acids. Shared V|J combinations were selected as significant in both a Fisher's exact test in edgeR and a Mann Whitney U test. After singletons were removed and 500 repertoire combinations were bootstrapped, the repertoire dissimilarity index was calculated using the R rdi package. The public reads were reanalyzed by TCRdb: fastp trimming at Q25, MiXCR alignment, in-frame beta chains only. Rows with one shared CDR3 protein collapse into an entry with the most common genes and DNA. It is TCRdb's table, rather than the study itself, that gives the V and J calls and clone size. The sample includes roughly 5,000 distinct CDR3 sequences, with around a fifth observed a single time. The ten largest clones add up to around 30% of the sample.

Results and caveats for the whole study, not just this receptor: Because TCRalpha and TCRbeta chains were sequenced separately, chain pairing and the antigens recognized remained unknown. Only a few cases were included in the TCR repertoire analysis, and no investigation at the CDR3 clonotype level was performed. The high immuno relation group had higher significant repertoire counts, although the two groups did not differ in total TCR repertoire counts. A single dominant TCRalpha VJ recombination with apparently reduced TCRalpha diversity was observed in three of the 10 cases. Given the large variation in the TCRalphabeta repertoire, the shared V|J recombination candidates might have been chosen by chance. Approximately 28 TRAV|TRAJ and 20 or so TRBV|TRBJ combinations, including TRAV13-1|TRAJ22 and TRBV7-9|TRBJ2-7, appeared to be shared among high immuno relation cases.

Patients who had received neoadjuvant chemotherapy or for whom clinical information was lacking were excluded from enrollment. The TCR-sequenced cases shown were male and had subtotal esophagectomy with 2- or 3-field lymphadenectomy. RNA was isolated from bulk tumor tissue sections using a Qiagen AllPrep kit, and no T-cell sorting was performed. Small sections of surgically resected tumor tissue were kept in RNAlater reagent at -80 degrees C until RNA was extracted. The receptor's source is a man aged 50 or older with esophageal squamous cell carcinoma. Material: tumor tissue. The chain employs TRBV4-2 and TRBJ1-4, and possibly TRBD1, on 5 matching bases. The CDR3 corresponds to CASSQGQGEEKLFF. The DNA sequence follows: TGTGCCAGCAGCCAGGGGCAGGGAGAAGAAAAACTGTTTTTT.